This T cell receptor (beta chain) was captured in a study of shared clonotypes between healthy human individuals (dated by TCRdb to the early 2020s). About the full investigation: The cohort included three men and a couple of women between 18 and 49 years of age. Per donor, three plates each were used for CD4 naive and CD4 memory, two for CD8 naive, and one for CD8 memory. To estimate repertoire size and how much clonotype sharing occurs between individuals, the study deeply sequenced the blood TCR repertoires of five healthy adults. Libraries were prepared and TCR repertoires were sequenced by different laboratories using diverse techniques, in order to increase sequencing depth and limit assay-specific biases. Each donor's leukapheresis produced roughly between roughly 0.85 and 9.5 billion PBMCs.

Looking up the germline V gene yields CDR1 SGHTA and CDR2 FQGNSA. V lost 8 bases and J lost 12 bases, and the count of bases not matched to a germline gene is 17. Including the terminal cysteine and phenylalanine, the CDR3 comprises 16 residues. Only the CDR3 DNA is retained, 48 bases long and in frame from the first base. The donors were healthy, HIV-negative adults who had no recently reported acute infections or vaccinations. All donors were Caucasian adults living in Nashville, Tennessee, USA. Magnetic negative selection was used to enrich CD4+ T cells, after which naive cells were positively selected on CD45RA and the negative fraction became the memory subset. Blood was obtained by leukapheresis, after which PBMCs were separated by Ficoll-Histopaque density gradient centrifugation and cryopreserved in liquid nitrogen vapor phase. Analytical flow cytometry was used to check the purity and quantity of every magnetically sorted T cell population. Genomic DNA was isolated from each sorted fraction and quantified by UV absorbance on a Nanodrop 2000c.

The investigation overall reported the following: Sharing across several donors was observed for roughly 5.4% of naive CD4, about 4% of naive CD8, 2% to 2.5% of memory CD4, and around 0.4% of memory CD8 clonotypes. Pairwise subsampling indicated that sequencing depth was expected to affect the degree of clonotype sharing among donors. Rarefaction of sorted-subset datasets indicated incomplete sequencing despite the large sequencing depth. Naive subsets generally had larger estimated clonotype richness than memory subsets. Because the study included a small number of donors, the genetic and exposure-history diversity represented was limited. Higher generation probabilities were observed for clonotypes shared by all four sorted-subset donors than for non-shared clonotypes. Only blood was sampled, and tissue TCR repertoires likely differ from those in blood.

Of note for this clone: Its antigen is currently not known. Base-call qualities are not available, and no considerably larger clone is one nucleotide away.

TCR CDR3 regions were amplified from genomic DNA by multiplex PCR using the deep immunoSEQ assay. Genomic DNA extracted from each cell subset was distributed evenly over all wells of several immunoSEQ 96-well plates, and each plate served as one replicate. For sorted subsets, roughly 200 ng of genomic DNA, equivalent to around 29,000 T cell genomes, went into each replicate PCR. The purified libraries were quantified using a Qubit 3.0 fluorometer, sized with a Bioanalyzer 2100, and then quantified again using the KAPA Library Quantification kit. A separate single-read 150-cycle Illumina NextSeq 550 flow cell was used to sequence each immunoSEQ 96-well plate. For the original study's pipeline: The immunoSEQ output contained only junctional sequences without quality scores, so filtering could not match that applied to full-length reads. Sequences were annotated with PyIR, a Python wrapper for IgBLAST v1.9, and V/J genes and CDR3 were assigned using IMGT germline references. Reads with weak V/J assignments (E-value above 1e-6), missing CDR3, stop codons, out-of-frame junctions, or ambiguous translated residues were removed. V3J clonotypes were defined by identical inferred V gene, J gene, and CDR3 amino acid sequence. Percentage overlap between repertoires was calculated by dividing the number of shared unique clonotypes by the size of the smaller repertoire. Repertoire richness was assessed with RTK rarefaction, the Chao1 estimator, and Recon v2.1 estimates of unobserved clonotypes. OLGA was used to compute generation probabilities for all TCRbeta clonotypes that the gDNA method yielded from a handful of donors. The table comes from immuneACCESS by way of TCRdb, which keeps in-frame sequences with V and J called. Part of the clones is missing from these tables; in studies checked, under half for an unresolved V gene and the rest for unknown reasons. The D gene and trimming were derived from the DNA, and the V and J assignments and clone size from that table. In this sample the table shows roughly 2.6 million clones, around nine tenths of which occur a single time. Jointly, the top ten make up over 0.12% of the sample.

Rearrangement joined TRBV7-2 to TRBJ2-2; 11 junctional bases match TRBD2. The sequence was collected from a man between 18 and 35 years old in good health. The material sequenced was naive CD4+ T cells sorted from blood. The sample's cell subset or site label, decoded: CD45RA+ positively selected. Read as DNA, the sequence is TGTGCCAGCCTCCTAGCGGGAGGAGGGGTCCCAGGGAAGCTGTTTTTT. Its product reads: CASLLAGGGVPGKLFF.